This entry describes one T cell receptor beta chain. Its antigen is as yet unknown. The germline V gene has CDR1 SGHDN and CDR2 FVKESK. This CDR3 has 12 amino acids. The V end was cut by 1 base, the J end by 4 bases, with 4 bases between. Sequencing used immunoSEQ version 4 in survey mode. Genomic DNA was diluted to around 10 ng/uL, up to 1 ug per sample. Assay: immunoSEQ multiplex PCR; the TCRdb copy retains only in-frame clones and omits some. The sample has about 30,000 clones, 70% seen once; the top ten hold approximately 1.4%. An overlapping HIV-1 Gag peptide pool stimulated these cells at 0.95 to 1 ug/peptide/mL. Sorting selected CD4+ T cells upregulating both CD40 ligand and CD69. The data belong to a study of persistence of HIV-infected CD4 T cells. Study at large: Median time on suppressive ART was seven to nine years. Findings and caveats of the study: Degenerate expanded CDR3beta sequences were enriched among CMV- and Gag-responding cells.

The chain links TRBV14 to TRBJ1-1; D unclear. This receptor was obtained from an adult man with HIV who was CMV-seropositive. The sample consisted of CD4+ T cells sorted from PBMCs after roughly 18-hour stimulation, taken from a patient who received antiretroviral therapy. CDR3 sequence: CASSQAGTEAFF. The CDR3 DNA reads as TGTGCCAGCAGCCAAGCGGGCACTGAAGCTTTCTTT.